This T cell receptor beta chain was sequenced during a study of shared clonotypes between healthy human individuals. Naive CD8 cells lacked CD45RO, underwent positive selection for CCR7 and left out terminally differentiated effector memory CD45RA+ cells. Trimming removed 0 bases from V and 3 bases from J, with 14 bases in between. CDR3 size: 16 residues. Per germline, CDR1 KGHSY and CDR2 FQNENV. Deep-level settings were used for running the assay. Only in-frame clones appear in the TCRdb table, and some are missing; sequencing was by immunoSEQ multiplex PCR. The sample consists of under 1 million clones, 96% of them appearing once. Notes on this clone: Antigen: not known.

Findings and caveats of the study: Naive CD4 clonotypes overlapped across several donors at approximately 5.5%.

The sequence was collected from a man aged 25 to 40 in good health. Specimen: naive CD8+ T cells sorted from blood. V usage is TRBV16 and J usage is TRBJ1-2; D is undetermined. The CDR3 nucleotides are TGTGCCAGCAGCCAATCGTTCGGAGGGTACGACTATGGCTACACCTTC. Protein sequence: CASSQSFGGYDYGYTF.